This entry is about one T cell receptor beta chain. Libraries were prepared by immunoSEQ multiplex PCR; TCRdb keeps only in-frame clonotypes and omits some of them. The sample records approximately 70,000 clones, approximately 90% being singletons. Germline trimming cut 6 bases from V and 6 bases from J; bases unmatched to any gene: 6. Germline CDR1 reads SNHLY; CDR2 reads FYNNEI. The CDR3 is 13 residues long. This entry is derived from a study of OX40 agonist ivuxolimab in advanced cancers. Here the sequenced sample was CD4+ or CD8+ T cells sorted from blood, taken in a trial of the OX40 agonist ivuxolimab. The sequence derives from an adult with an advanced solid tumor such as melanoma, head and neck, liver or kidney cancer. The chain employs TRBV2 and TRBJ1-2; 8 bases are shared with TRBD1. The CDR3 DNA reads TGTGCCAGCAGCGCGGGACAGGCGAATGGCTACACCTTC. This encodes CASSAGQANGYTF.